Shown below are 16 T cell receptor beta chains from a single sample sequenced in a study of blood T cell repertoires in COVID-19. This table comes from immunoSEQ multiplex PCR, and its TCRdb copy is limited to in-frame clones, with some not included. Found here are tens of thousands of clones, approximately 79% of them singletons; the top ten hold 2.5% to 3%. Source material: peripheral blood. These receptors were obtained from a human donor with acute or convalescent COVID-19. The donor label of this sample is uncertain.

The rearrangement links TRBV18 to TRBJ2-1; 7 bases match TRBD1. In germline, CDR1 is KGHSH, CDR2 LQKENI. This CDR3 contains 14 residues. The junction had 7 bases not matched to a gene; V was cut back by 4 bases and J by 7 bases. CDR3 loop: CASSRGTESNEQFF. The CDR3 bases are TGTGCCAGCTCACGTGGGACAGAATCGAATGAGCAGTTCTTC.

This clone occurred once. The V gene is TRBV5-1, the J gene TRBJ2-1, with TRBD2 as a possible D gene (5 bases). V lost 6 bases, J lost 0 bases, and 10 bases lay in between. The V gene's germline CDR1 is SGHRS and CDR2 YFSETQ. CDR3 length equals 14 residues. The CDR3 spells CASKLEGSYNEQFF. The CDR3 bases are TGCGCCAGCAAGTTAGAGGGCTCCTACAATGAGCAGTTCTTC.

The gene calls are TRBV25-1 and TRBJ1-1; 7 nucleotides align to TRBD1. The CDR3 runs to 15 residues. Trimming at V came to 1 base and at J to 4 bases, leaving 6 bases not matched to a gene. The germline CDR1 and CDR2 sequences are MGHDK and SYGVNS. Here the CDR3 reads CASSESTGWGTEAFF. In DNA, the CDR3 is TGTGCCAGCAGTGAATCGACAGGGTGGGGCACTGAAGCTTTCTTT.

V usage is TRBV7-2 and J usage is TRBJ2-1, with D possibly being TRBD1 (7 bases). CDR1 is SGHTA, CDR2 FQGNSA, per germline. V was cut by 5 bases and J by 4 bases, with 21 bases left in between. This CDR3 is built from 17 residues. The CDR3 DNA is TGTGCCAGCAGCCTAGTCGGTGGAGGGGGCCTATACAATGAGCAGTTCTTC. Protein: CASSLVGGGGLYNEQFF.

V is TRBV2 and J is TRBJ1-5; 8 bases agree with TRBD1. Looked up from germline, CDR1 is SNHLY and CDR2 is FYNNEI. This CDR3 has 13 residues. J gave up 6 bases and V 10 bases, and 8 bases lay outside the gene matches. The DNA for the CDR3 is TGTGCCACCCTCGACAGGGGAGCTCAGCCCCAGCATTTT. Amino acid sequence: CATLDRGAQPQHF.

The chain recombines TRBV6-2 or TRBV6-3 with TRBJ1-6, with TRBD1 matching over 8 bases. Germline assignment: CDR1 MNHEY and CDR2 SVGEGT. The CDR3 extends over 15 amino acids. V gave up 7 bases and J gave up 7 bases; unmatched junction bases: 9. This CDR3 is CASTPQGARNSPLHF. CDR3 sequence (DNA): TGTGCCAGCACCCCCCAGGGGGCGCGAAATTCACCCCTCCACTTT.

The chain combines TRBV14 with TRBJ2-7; D possibly corresponds to TRBD1 (6 bases). This CDR3 is 13 amino acids long. Germline V lookup: CDR1 SGHDN, CDR2 FVKESK. V dropped 4 bases and J dropped 7 bases, with 14 bases sitting between them. The CDR3 spells CASSPNRVGEQYF. In DNA, the CDR3 is TGTGCCAGCAGCCCTAACAGGGTTGGGGAGCAGTACTTC. Full variable domain (missing parts from reference TRBV14 and TRBJ2-7): EAGVTQFPSHSVIEKGQTVTLRCDPISGHDNLYWYRRVMGKEIKFLLHFVKESKQDESGMPNNRFLAERTGGTYSTLKVQPAELEDSGVYFCASSPNRVGEQYFGPGTRLTVT.

CDR3: CASSLKSQMGRQSNQPQHF. Written as DNA, the CDR3 is TGTGCCAGCAGTTTAAAATCCCAGATGGGGAGGCAGAGCAATCAGCCCCAGCATTTT. The J gene is TRBJ1-5, the V gene TRBV28; D remains ambiguous. Between the trimmed V and J ends, which lost 2 bases and 1 base, there was a span of 21 bases. The CDR3 consists of 19 residues. Germline lookup yields CDR1 MDHEN and CDR2 SYDVKM.

The chain is built from TRBV5-1 and TRBJ1-3, with a tentative D call TRBD1 (6 bases). The CDR3 loop spans 17 amino acids. The germline V gene has CDR1 SGHRS and CDR2 YFSETQ. Trimming removed 4 bases at V and 3 bases at J, with 20 bases between. The CDR3 sequence is CASSPEPRGSLGNTIYF. CDR3 nucleotides: TGCGCCAGCAGCCCGGAACCCAGGGGTTCCCTTGGAAACACCATATATTTT.

The chain is built from TRBV6-4 and TRBJ1-6; maybe TRBD1 (5 bases). The V end lost 3 bases, the J end lost 10 bases, and 13 bases lay between the germline ends. The length of the CDR3 is 14 residues. The germline CDR1 and CDR2 sequences are MRHNA and SNTAGT. The CDR3 DNA reads TGTGCCAGCAGTGATGAAGACGGGGGATCACCCCTCCACTTT. Protein sequence: CASSDEDGGSPLHF.

This sequence joins TRBV18 and TRBJ2-5; TRBD1 agrees at 7 bases. Germline V CDR1 and CDR2: KGHSH, LQKENI. This CDR3 region has 15 residues. V lost 2 bases, J lost 1 base, and 4 bases stayed unmatched. Here the CDR3 reads CASSPLQGTQETQYF. CDR3 nucleotides: TGTGCCAGCTCACCATTACAGGGGACCCAAGAGACCCAGTACTTC.

The chain is built from TRBV10-3 and TRBJ2-3, with D possibly matching TRBD1 (6 bases). V lost 8 bases to trimming and J lost 2 bases, with 8 bases between them. Germline values: CDR1 ENHRY, CDR2 SYGVKD. This CDR3 has 12 residues. The CDR3 nucleotides are TGTGCCATCGGGGACAACACAGATACGCAGTATTTT. Protein: CAIGDNTDTQYF.

The chain is built from TRBV6-1 and TRBJ2-2, with D possibly matching TRBD1 (6 bases). The CDR3 totals 17 residues. Trimming took 4 bases from V and 0 from J, leaving 15 bases between them. From germline, CDR1 is MNHNS and CDR2 SASEGT. The CDR3 coding sequence is TGTGCCAGCAGTGCCCAAGCCGGGACATCGAACACCGGGGAGCTGTTTTTT. Residues: CASSAQAGTSNTGELFF.

The rearrangement joins TRBV11-2 to TRBJ2-7; perhaps TRBD1 as D (5 bases). Germline assignment: CDR1 SGHAT and CDR2 FQNNGV. Trimming removed 5 bases at V and 5 bases at J, with 13 bases between. This CDR3 region has 13 residues. Here the CDR3 reads CASSPRLGDEQYV. The CDR3 region has the DNA TGTGCCAGCAGCCCGCGCCTAGGGGACGAGCAGTACGTC.

The rearrangement joins TRBV5-8 to TRBJ2-1, with D perhaps TRBD2 (5 bases). Germline-derived CDR1 and CDR2 are SGHTS and YDEGEE. The CDR3 extends over 15 amino acids. V was trimmed by 0 bases and J by 3 bases, leaving 10 bases between them. In DNA, the CDR3 is TGTGCCAGCAGCTTGGTAACGAGGGTCTACAATGAGCAGTTCTTC. It specifies CASSLVTRVYNEQFF.

This clone was counted a few times. The chain joins TRBV6-1 to TRBJ2-7; weak D call: TRBD1 (6 bases). V was cut by 3 bases and J by 4 bases, with 10 bases left in between. The CDR3 consists of 13 residues. From germline, CDR1 is MNHNS and CDR2 SASEGT. The CDR3 region is CASSEGTLYEQYV. CDR3 in DNA: TGTGCCAGCAGTGAGGGGACACTTTACGAGCAGTACGTC.